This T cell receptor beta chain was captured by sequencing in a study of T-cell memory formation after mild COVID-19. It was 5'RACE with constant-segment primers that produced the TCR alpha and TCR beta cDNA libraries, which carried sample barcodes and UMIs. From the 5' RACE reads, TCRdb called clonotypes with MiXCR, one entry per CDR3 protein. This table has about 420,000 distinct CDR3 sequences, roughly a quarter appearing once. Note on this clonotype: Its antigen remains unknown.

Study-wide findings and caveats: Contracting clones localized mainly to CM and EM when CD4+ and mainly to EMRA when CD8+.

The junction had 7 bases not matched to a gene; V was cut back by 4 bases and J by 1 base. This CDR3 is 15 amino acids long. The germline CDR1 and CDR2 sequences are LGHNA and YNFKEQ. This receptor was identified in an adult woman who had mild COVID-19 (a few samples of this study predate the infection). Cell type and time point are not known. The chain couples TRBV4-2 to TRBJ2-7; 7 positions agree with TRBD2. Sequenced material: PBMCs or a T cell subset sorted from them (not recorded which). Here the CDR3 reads CASSLQPGGSYEQYF. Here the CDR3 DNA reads TGTGCCAGCAGCCTCCAGCCGGGAGGTTCCTACGAGCAGTACTTC.